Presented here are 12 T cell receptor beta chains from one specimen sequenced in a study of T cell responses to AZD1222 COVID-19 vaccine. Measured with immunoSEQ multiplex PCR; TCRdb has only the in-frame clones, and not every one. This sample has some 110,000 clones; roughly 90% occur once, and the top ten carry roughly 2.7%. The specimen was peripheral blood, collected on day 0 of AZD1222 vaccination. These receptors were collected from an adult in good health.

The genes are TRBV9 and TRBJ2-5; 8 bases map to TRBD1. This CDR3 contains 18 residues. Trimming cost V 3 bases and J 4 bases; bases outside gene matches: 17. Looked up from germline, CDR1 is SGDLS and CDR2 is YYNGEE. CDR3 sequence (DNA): TGTGCCAGCAGCGCATACCCAGCGGCAGGGGGCCCGGGAGAGACCCAGTACTTC. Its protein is CASSAYPAAGGPGETQYF.

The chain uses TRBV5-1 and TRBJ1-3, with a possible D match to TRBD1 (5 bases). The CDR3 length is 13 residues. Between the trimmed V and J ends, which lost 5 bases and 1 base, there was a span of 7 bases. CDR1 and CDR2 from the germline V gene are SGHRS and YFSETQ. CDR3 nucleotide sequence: TGCGCCAGCAGTGAGGGGTCTGGAAACACCATATATTTT. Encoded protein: CASSEGSGNTIYF.

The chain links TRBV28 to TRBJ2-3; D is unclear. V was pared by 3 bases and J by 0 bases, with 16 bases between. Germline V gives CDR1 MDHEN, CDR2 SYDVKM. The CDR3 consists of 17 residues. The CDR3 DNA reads TGTGCCAGCAGTTTGAGTATCCTAAAATGGAGCACAGATACGCAGTATTTT. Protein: CASSLSILKWSTDTQYF.

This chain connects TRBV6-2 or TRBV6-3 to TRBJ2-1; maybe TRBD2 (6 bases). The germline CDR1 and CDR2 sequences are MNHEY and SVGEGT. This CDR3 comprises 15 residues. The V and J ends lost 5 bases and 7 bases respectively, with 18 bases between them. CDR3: CASSHKRRGANEQFF. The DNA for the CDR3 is TGTGCCAGCAGTCACAAGCGGAGGGGAGCGAATGAGCAGTTCTTC.

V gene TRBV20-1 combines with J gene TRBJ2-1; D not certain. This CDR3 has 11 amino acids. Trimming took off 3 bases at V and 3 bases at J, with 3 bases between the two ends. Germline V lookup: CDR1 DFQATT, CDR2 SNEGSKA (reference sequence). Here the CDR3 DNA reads TGCAGTGCTAGCGACTACAATGAGCAGTTCTTC. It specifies CSASDYNEQFF.

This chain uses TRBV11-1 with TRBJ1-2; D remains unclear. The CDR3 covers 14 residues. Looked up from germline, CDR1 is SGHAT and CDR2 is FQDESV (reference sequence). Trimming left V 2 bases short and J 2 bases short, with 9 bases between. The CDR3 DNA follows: TGTGCCAGCAGCTTATTCCTACCCAACTATGGCTACACCTTC. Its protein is CASSLFLPNYGYTF.

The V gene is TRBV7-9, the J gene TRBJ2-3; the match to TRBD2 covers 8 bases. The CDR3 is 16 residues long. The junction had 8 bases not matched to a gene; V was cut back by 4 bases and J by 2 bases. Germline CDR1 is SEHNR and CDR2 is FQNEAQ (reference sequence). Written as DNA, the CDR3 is TGTGCCAGCAGCTCCAATAGCGGGGAGACCACAGATACGCAGTATTTT. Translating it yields CASSSNSGETTDTQYF.

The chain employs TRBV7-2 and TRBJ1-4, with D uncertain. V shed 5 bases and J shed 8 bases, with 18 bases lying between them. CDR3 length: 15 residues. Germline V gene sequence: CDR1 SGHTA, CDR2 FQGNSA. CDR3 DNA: TGTGCCAGCAGCGTCGGGCGTATGGGGATGGAAAAACTGTTTTTT. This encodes CASSVGRMGMEKLFF.

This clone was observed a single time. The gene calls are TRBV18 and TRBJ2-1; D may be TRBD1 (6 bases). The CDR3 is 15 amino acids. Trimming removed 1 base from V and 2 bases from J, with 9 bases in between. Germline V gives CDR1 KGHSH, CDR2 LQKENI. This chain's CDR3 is CASSPRQDTYNEQFF. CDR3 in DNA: TGTGCCAGCTCACCACGACAGGACACCTACAATGAGCAGTTCTTC.

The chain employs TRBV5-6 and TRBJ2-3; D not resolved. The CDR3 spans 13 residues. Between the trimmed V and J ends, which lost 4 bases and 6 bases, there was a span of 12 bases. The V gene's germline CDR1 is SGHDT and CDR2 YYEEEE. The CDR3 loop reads CASSHTQADTQYF. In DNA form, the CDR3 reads TGTGCCAGCAGCCACACACAAGCGGATACGCAGTATTTT. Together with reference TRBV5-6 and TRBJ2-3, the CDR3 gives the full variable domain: DAGVTQSPTHLIKTRGQQVTLRCSPKSGHDTVSWYQQALGQGPQFIFQYYEEEERQRGNFPDRFSGHQFPNYSSELNVNALLLGDSALYLCASSHTQADTQYFGPGTRLTVL.

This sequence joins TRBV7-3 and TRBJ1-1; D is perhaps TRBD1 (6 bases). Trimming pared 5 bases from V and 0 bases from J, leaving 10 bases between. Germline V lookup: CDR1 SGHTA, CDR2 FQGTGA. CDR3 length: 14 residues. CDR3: CASSPGAMNTEAFF. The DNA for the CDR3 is TGTGCCAGCAGCCCAGGGGCCATGAACACTGAAGCTTTCTTT. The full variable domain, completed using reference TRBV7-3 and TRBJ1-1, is GAGVSQTPSNKVTEKGKYVELRCDPISGHTALYWYRQSLGQGPEFLIYFQGTGAADDSGLPNDRFFAVRPEGSVSTLKIQRTERGDSAVYLCASSPGAMNTEAFFGQGTRLTVV.

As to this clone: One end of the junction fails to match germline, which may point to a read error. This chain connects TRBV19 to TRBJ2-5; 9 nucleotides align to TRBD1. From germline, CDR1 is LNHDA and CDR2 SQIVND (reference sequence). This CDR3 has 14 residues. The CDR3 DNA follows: TGTGCTAGTAGTACAGGGGGCGCGTCAAGGGCCCAGTACTTC. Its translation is CASSTGGASRAQYF.